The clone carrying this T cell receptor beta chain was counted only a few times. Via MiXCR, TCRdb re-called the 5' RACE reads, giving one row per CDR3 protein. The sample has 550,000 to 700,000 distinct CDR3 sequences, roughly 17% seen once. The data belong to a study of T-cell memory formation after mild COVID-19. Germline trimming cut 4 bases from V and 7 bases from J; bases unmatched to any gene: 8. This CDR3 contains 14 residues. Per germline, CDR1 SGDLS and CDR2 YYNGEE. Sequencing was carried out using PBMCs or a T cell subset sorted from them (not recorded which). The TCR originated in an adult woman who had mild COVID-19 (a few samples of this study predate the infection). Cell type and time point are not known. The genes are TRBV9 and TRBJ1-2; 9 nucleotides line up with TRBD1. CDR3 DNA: TGTGCCAGCAGCCCGATGACAGGGGGGCCTGGCTACACCTTC. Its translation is CASSPMTGGPGYTF. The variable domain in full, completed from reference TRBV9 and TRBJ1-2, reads DSGVTQTPKHLITATGQRVTLRCSPRSGDLSVYWYQQSLDQGLQFLIQYYNGEERAKGNILERFSAQQFPDLHSELNLSSLELGDSALYFCASSPMTGGPGYTFGSGTRLTVV.